The T cell receptor beta chain under discussion was sequenced for a study of T cell responses to AZD1222 COVID-19 vaccine. This CDR3 region has 13 residues. Germline V gives CDR1 SNHLY, CDR2 FYNNEI. Trimming removed 8 bases at V and 5 bases at J, with 14 bases between. The protocol was immunoSEQ multiplex PCR, while the TCRdb copy is restricted to in-frame clones and leaves out a portion. This repertoire shows around 26,000 clones, 88% found once; its top ten account for roughly 2.5%. This receptor was taken from an adult who received the AZD1222 COVID-19 vaccine. Specimen: peripheral blood, collected 28 days after the second AZD1222 dose. This chain uses TRBV2 with TRBJ2-3; D unclear. The CDR3: CASGSGNVDTQYF. CDR3 nucleotides: TGTGCCAGCGGGTCTGGGAATGTAGATACGCAGTATTTT.